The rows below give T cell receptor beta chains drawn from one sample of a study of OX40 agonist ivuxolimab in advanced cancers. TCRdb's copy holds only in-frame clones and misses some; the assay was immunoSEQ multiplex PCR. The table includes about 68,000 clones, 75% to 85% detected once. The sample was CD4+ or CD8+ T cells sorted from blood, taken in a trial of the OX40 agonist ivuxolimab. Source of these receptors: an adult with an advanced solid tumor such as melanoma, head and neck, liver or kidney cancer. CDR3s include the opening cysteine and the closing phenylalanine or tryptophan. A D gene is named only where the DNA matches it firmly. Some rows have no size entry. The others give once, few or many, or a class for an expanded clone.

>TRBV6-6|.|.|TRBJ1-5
CASILNPFYSNQPQHF
TGTGCCAGCATCTTGAACCCATTCTATAGCAATCAGCCCCAGCATTTT
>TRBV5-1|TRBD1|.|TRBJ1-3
CASSLDTGQAGNTIYF
TGCGCCAGCAGCTTGGACACTGGACAGGCCGGAAACACCATATATTTT
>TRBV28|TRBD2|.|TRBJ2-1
CATTGLAGIEQFF
TGTGCCACCACTGGACTAGCGGGAATTGAGCAGTTCTTC
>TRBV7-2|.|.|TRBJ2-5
CASSLDGQETQYF
TGTGCCAGCAGCCTGGACGGACAAGAGACCCAGTACTTC
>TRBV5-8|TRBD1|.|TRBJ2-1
CASSRQGSYNEQFF
TGTGCCAGCAGCCGACAGGGTTCCTACAATGAGCAGTTCTTC
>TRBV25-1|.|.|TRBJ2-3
CASSSGLSDTQYF
TGTGCCAGCAGTTCCGGACTTTCAGATACGCAGTATTTT
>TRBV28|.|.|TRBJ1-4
CASTLGGAANEKLFF
TGTGCCAGCACCTTAGGGGGGGCTGCTAATGAAAAACTGTTTTTT
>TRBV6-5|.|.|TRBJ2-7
CASSHDHHSSEQYF
TGTGCCAGCAGCCACGACCACCACAGCAGCGAGCAGTACTTC
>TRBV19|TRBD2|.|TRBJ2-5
CASSILPAGQETQYF
TGTGCCAGTAGTATCCTCCCAGCGGGGCAAGAGACCCAGTACTTC
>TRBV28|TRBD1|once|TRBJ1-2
CASRSSWTGSGYTF
TGTGCCAGCAGATCCTCCTGGACAGGGTCTGGCTACACCTTC
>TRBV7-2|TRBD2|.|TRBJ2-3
CASRTSGSVDTQYF
TGTGCCAGCAGGACTAGCGGGAGTGTAGATACGCAGTATTTT
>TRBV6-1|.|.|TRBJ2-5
CASRVRGETQYF
TGTGCCAGCAGGGTGAGGGGAGAGACCCAGTACTTC